Listed here is a single T cell receptor (beta chain). Its antigen is currently unknown. Time point of the sample: week 35, safety follow-up. Every single dose of the vaccine, 300 ug of mutant IDH1 20-mer peptide, came with topical imiquimod. Data came from immunoSEQ multiplex PCR; TCRdb stores just in-frame clones and leaves some out. The table shows more than 25,000 clones, with around three quarters occurring only once. This CDR3 is 16 amino acids long. V lost 3 bases, J lost 4 bases, and 4 bases stayed unmatched. Looked up from germline, CDR1 is SGHRS and CDR2 is YFSETQ. The source of the sample is a study of a mutant IDH1 vaccine in newly diagnosed glioma. General study findings and limits: It seemed that pseudoprogression was not linked to changes in the top peripheral T cell clonotypes. Most patients, 85% to 95%, showed vaccine-induced immune responses.

This sequence originates from a man aged 50 to 60 with glioma. The rearrangement links TRBV5-1 to TRBJ2-3, with TRBD2 identical over 14 bases. Here the sequenced sample was PBMCs, taken from a glioma patient whose treatment included an IDH1 peptide vaccine. The CDR3 DNA is TGCGCCAGCAGCTCCCTGACTAGCGGGGGGGCAGATACGCAGTATTTT. Its translation: CASSSLTSGGADTQYF. The full variable domain, with the rest looked up from reference TRBV5-1 and TRBJ2-3, is KAGVTQTPRYLIKTRGQQVTLSCSPISGHRSVSWYQQTPGQGLQFLFEYFSETQRNKGNFPGRFSGRQFSNSRSEMNVSTLELGDSALYLCASSSLTSGGADTQYFGPGTRLTVL.